The 30 T cell receptor beta chains presented below share a single source sample, sequenced in a study of T-cell memory formation after mild COVID-19. TCRdb re-derived calls from the 5' RACE reads in MiXCR, one entry per CDR3 protein. The sample carries roughly 620,000 distinct CDR3 sequences, roughly 17% recorded once. The sequenced sample consisted of PBMCs or a T cell subset sorted from them (not recorded which). The receptor source for this set is an adult woman who had mild COVID-19 (a few samples of this study predate the infection). Cell type and time point are not known.

This chain links TRBV7-2 with TRBJ2-2, with a weak D call TRBD2 (5 bases). The germline CDR1 and CDR2 sequences are SGHTA and FQGNSA. V was shortened by 3 bases and J by 4 bases, with 18 bases between the two germline ends. CDR3 length: 17 amino acids. Written as DNA, the CDR3 is TGTGCCAGCAGCTTTGTCGCTGGGCGGGTTAGCACCGGGGAGCTGTTTTTT. Translation gives CASSFVAGRVSTGELFF.

This clonotype has more than one count but fewer than ten. The chain combines TRBV7-9 with TRBJ2-7; TRBD1 or TRBD2 may be the D gene (5 bases each). Germline V gene sequence: CDR1 SEHNR, CDR2 FQNEAQ (reference sequence). This CDR3 contains 14 residues. The germline V and J ends were trimmed by 5 bases and 5 bases, with 16 bases remaining between them. In nucleotides, the CDR3 is TGTGCCAGCAGCCTAAGGACACAGAGGGACGAGCAGTACTTC. Translated: CASSLRTQRDEQYF.

This clonotype was picked up a small number of times. The V gene is TRBV2, the J gene TRBJ2-7, with 11 nucleotides matching TRBD2. The CDR3 sequence is 16 residues long. Germline V gene sequence: CDR1 SNHLY, CDR2 FYNNEI. With 6 bases clipped from V and 2 bases from J, the junction kept 9 bases outside the gene matches. CDR3 protein: CASSNPGLAAPYEQYF. CDR3 DNA: TGTGCCAGCAGCAATCCGGGACTAGCGGCCCCCTACGAGCAGTACTTC.

This chain connects TRBV25-1 to TRBJ1-2; D unclear. The V and J ends lost 1 base and 2 bases respectively, with 5 bases between them. This CDR3 contains 13 residues. CDR1 is MGHDK and CDR2 is SYGVNS in the germline V gene. CDR3 residues: CASSELVNYGYTF. The CDR3 region has the DNA TGTGCCAGCAGTGAATTGGTCAACTATGGCTACACCTTC.

The chain couples TRBV7-9 to TRBJ2-1; D may correspond to TRBD1 or TRBD2 (6 bases each). Germline V gene data show CDR1 as SEHNR and CDR2 as FQNEAQ (reference sequence). The CDR3 runs to 16 residues. V lost 1 base, J lost 3 bases, and 13 bases lay in between. The CDR3 protein is CASSLDPGAHYNEQFF. For the CDR3, the DNA is TGTGCCAGCAGCTTAGATCCGGGGGCCCACTACAATGAGCAGTTCTTC.

The chain links TRBV6-2 or TRBV6-3 to TRBJ2-1; tentative D call: TRBD2 (5 bases). The CDR3 is 15 residues long. Looked up from germline, CDR1 is MNHEY and CDR2 is SVGEGT. Trimming pared 5 bases from V and 3 bases from J, leaving 14 bases between. The CDR3 coding sequence is TGTGCCAGCAGTACCTACCGGACTGGCTACAATGAGCAGTTCTTC. This gives the protein CASSTYRTGYNEQFF.

The V call is TRBV9, the J call TRBJ1-6; D is possibly TRBD1 (5 bases). Germline loops: CDR1 SGDLS, CDR2 YYNGEE. The ends were cut back, 0 bases at V and 8 bases at J, with 21 bases in the middle. This CDR3 has 18 amino acids. This CDR3 reads CASSVGDLVPQPYSPLHF. The DNA for the CDR3 is TGTGCCAGCAGCGTAGGGGACTTGGTTCCCCAACCCTATTCACCCCTCCACTTT.

This clonotype came up a few times. The chain uses TRBV5-1 and TRBJ2-2; a weak D match, TRBD2 (7 bases). The CDR3 has 16 amino acids. V was shortened by 4 bases and J by 1 base, with 14 bases between the two germline ends. Germline V gene sequence: CDR1 SGHRS, CDR2 YFSETQ. The CDR3: CASSPSGGMNTGELFF. CDR3 bases: TGCGCCAGCAGCCCCTCGGGGGGCATGAACACCGGGGAGCTGTTTTTT. The full variable domain, rest sourced from reference TRBV5-1 and TRBJ2-2, is KAGVTQTPRYLIKTRGQQVTLSCSPISGHRSVSWYQQTPGQGLQFLFEYFSETQRNKGNFPGRFSGRQFSNSRSEMNVSTLELGDSALYLCASSPSGGMNTGELFFGEGSRLTVL.

The chain has TRBV11-2 and TRBJ1-1; 9 bases are a match to TRBD1. J gave up 6 bases and V 5 bases, and 7 bases lay outside the gene matches. The CDR3 covers 14 residues. Per the germline V gene, CDR1 is SGHAT and CDR2 is FQNNGV. The CDR3 nucleotides are TGTGCCAGCAGCCCCGACAGGGGGGTATCTGAAGCTTTCTTT. Amino acids: CASSPDRGVSEAFF. The full variable domain, rest sourced from reference TRBV11-2 and TRBJ1-1, is EAGVAQSPRYKIIEKRQSVAFWCNPISGHATLYWYQQILGQGPKLLIQFQNNGVVDDSQLPKDRFSAERLKGVDSTLKIQPAKLEDSAVYLCASSPDRGVSEAFFGQGTRLTVV.

In its sample, this clonotype was seen a few times. This sequence joins TRBV6-1 and TRBJ2-3, with TRBD2 matching 9 bases. J lost 2 bases, V lost 3 bases, and 6 bases had no gene match. The CDR3 extends over 16 amino acids. Looked up from germline, CDR1 is MNHNS and CDR2 is SASEGT. CDR3 residues: CASSDYGLANTDTQYF. DNA for the CDR3: TGTGCCAGCAGTGATTATGGACTAGCGAACACAGATACGCAGTATTTT.

This clonotype was counted only a few times. The V gene is TRBV20-1, the J gene TRBJ1-1; D is uncertain. CDR3 size: 12 residues. The germline CDR1 and CDR2 sequences are DFQATT and SNEGSKA (reference sequence). The germline V and J ends were trimmed by 7 bases and 5 bases, with 14 bases remaining between them. The CDR3 reads CSGSGRRTEAFF. CDR3 bases: TGCAGTGGAAGCGGCAGACGGACTGAAGCTTTCTTT.

This chain joins TRBV18 and TRBJ1-1, with a weak D call TRBD1 (5 bases). This CDR3 has 14 residues. CDR1 KGHSH and CDR2 LQKENI come from the germline V gene. Trimming removed 3 bases at V and 7 bases at J, with 15 bases between. CDR3 in amino acids: CASSPRGPLSEAFF. The CDR3 DNA follows: TGTGCCAGCTCACCGAGGGGACCCCTGAGTGAAGCTTTCTTT.

This clonotype was detected a few times. The chain is built from TRBV12-3 or TRBV12-4 and TRBJ2-1; 10 nucleotides align to TRBD2. J lost 9 bases, V lost 5 bases, and 10 bases had no gene match. The CDR3 contains 15 residues. This chain's CDR3 is CASSPTSGISAEQFF. CDR3 DNA: TGTGCCAGCAGTCCCACTAGCGGGATTAGCGCTGAGCAGTTCTTC.

The chain carries TRBV4-1 and TRBJ2-7, with 13 bases fitting TRBD2. CDR3 length equals 15 residues. CDR1 and CDR2 from the germline V gene are MGHRA and YSYEKL. J was trimmed by 7 bases and V by 5 bases; bases with no gene match: 8. CDR3 loop: CASSSRTSGRREQYF. CDR3 nucleotides: TGCGCCAGCAGCTCTCGGACTAGCGGGAGAAGGGAGCAGTACTTC.

V gene TRBV10-3 combines with J gene TRBJ2-6; no clear D. Trimming stripped 6 bases from V and 0 bases from J, with 9 bases between. Per the germline V gene, CDR1 is ENHRY and CDR2 is SYGVKD. The CDR3 contains 15 residues. The CDR3 sequence: CAISQHSSGANVLTF. The CDR3 DNA sequence: TGTGCCATCAGCCAACACTCCTCTGGGGCCAACGTCCTGACTTTC.

In this sample, this clonotype turned up many times. The rearrangement uses TRBV5-1 and TRBJ2-7; TRBD1 is a possible D gene (5 bases). Germline V lookup: CDR1 SGHRS, CDR2 YFSETQ. Trimming cost V 4 bases and J 2 bases, with 10 bases left between them. The CDR3 covers 13 residues. The DNA of the CDR3 is TGCGCCAGCAGCCCGAGACAGACCTACGAGCAGTACTTC. Protein: CASSPRQTYEQYF. The variable domain in full, with the rest retrieved from reference TRBV5-1 and TRBJ2-7, is KAGVTQTPRYLIKTRGQQVTLSCSPISGHRSVSWYQQTPGQGLQFLFEYFSETQRNKGNFPGRFSGRQFSNSRSEMNVSTLELGDSALYLCASSPRQTYEQYFGPGTRLTVT.

This chain connects TRBV10-3 to TRBJ2-7, with TRBD1 matching 9 bases. V shed 4 bases, J shed 2 bases, and the junction held 6 bases outside the gene matches. Germline CDR1 ENHRY, CDR2 SYGVKD. This CDR3 region has 15 residues. CDR3: CAISAQDRGTYEQYF. CDR3 DNA: TGTGCCATCAGTGCCCAGGACAGGGGCACCTACGAGCAGTACTTC.

This clonotype came up a few times. The chain couples TRBV9 to TRBJ1-4; D is undetermined. CDR3 length equals 15 residues. Per germline, CDR1 SGDLS and CDR2 YYNGEE. Trimming stripped 0 bases from V and 8 bases from J, with 14 bases between. CDR3 nucleotide sequence: TGTGCCAGCAGCGTAGAAGGTTCTTTGGGCGAAAAACTGTTTTTT. Protein sequence: CASSVEGSLGEKLFF.

This clonotype was detected a few times. The rearrangement joins TRBV27 to TRBJ1-5; D gene unclear. The V and J ends lost 6 bases and 2 bases respectively, with 14 bases between them. Germline values: CDR1 MNHEY, CDR2 SMNVEV (reference sequence). The CDR3 runs 15 residues. The CDR3 DNA reads as TGTGCCAGCAGACCGTCCCTTCGAGGCAATCAGCCCCAGCATTTT. It translates to CASRPSLRGNQPQHF.

The chain is built from TRBV7-9 and TRBJ1-1; perhaps TRBD1 as D (5 bases). The germline CDR1 and CDR2 sequences are SEHNR and FQNEAQ (reference sequence). Trimming took off 5 bases at V and 3 bases at J, with 22 bases between the two ends. This CDR3 spans 17 amino acids. The CDR3: CASSTGGSPLQDTEAFF. CDR3 in DNA: TGTGCCAGCAGCACAGGAGGGAGCCCTCTCCAGGACACTGAAGCTTTCTTT.

This chain connects TRBV7-3 to TRBJ2-3; maybe TRBD2 (5 bases). Germline CDR1 is SGHTA and CDR2 is FQGTGA. This CDR3 has 14 amino acids. V was clipped by 5 bases and J by 4 bases, with 13 bases between them. The CDR3 loop reads CASSPSAGADTQYF. The CDR3, as DNA: TGTGCCAGCAGCCCTTCGGCCGGGGCAGATACGCAGTATTTT.

The V call is TRBV10-2, the J call TRBJ2-3, with TRBD2 as a possible D gene (6 bases). V was trimmed by 3 bases and J by 6 bases, leaving 13 bases between them. Germline V lookup: CDR1 WSHSY, CDR2 SAAADI. This CDR3 spans 14 amino acids. CDR3 sequence: CASSERVSGDTQYF. As DNA, the CDR3 is TGCGCCAGCAGTGAACGCGTCAGCGGGGATACGCAGTATTTT.

V is TRBV6-1 and J is TRBJ1-1; unclear D gene. With 7 bases removed from V and 6 bases from J, the gap between germline ends came to 18 bases. Germline CDR1 is MNHNS and CDR2 is SASEGT. The CDR3 has 14 residues. The DNA for the CDR3 is TGTGCCAGCACGGGTTCTCGCGGAGGAGCTGAAGCTTTCTTT. This codes for CASTGSRGGAEAFF.

For the CDR3, the DNA is TGTGCCAGCAGTTTATCGACTAGCGGGAGTGAGCAGTTCTTC. This translates into CASSLSTSGSEQFF. The V gene is TRBV28, the J gene TRBJ2-1; TRBD2 matches at 12 bases. V gave up 1 base and J gave up 9 bases; unmatched junction bases: 1. The germline gives CDR1 MDHEN, CDR2 SYDVKM. This CDR3 region has 14 residues.

This clonotype was detected only a few times. This rearrangement joins TRBV7-3 to TRBJ2-7; 9 nucleotides match TRBD1. V was pared by 5 bases and J by 6 bases, with 5 bases of the junction left unmatched. Germline CDR1 SGHTA, CDR2 FQGTGA. This CDR3 is 13 amino acids long. The CDR3 bases are TGTGCCAGCAGCCCAACAGGGGGCGGCGAGCAGTACTTC. Its protein is CASSPTGGGEQYF.

The chain carries TRBV6-2 or TRBV6-3 and TRBJ1-1; D uncertain. CDR3 size: 14 residues. V was pared by 0 bases and J by 4 bases, with 9 bases between. Germline V gene sequence: CDR1 MNHEY, CDR2 SVGEGT. For the CDR3, the DNA is TGTGCCAGCAGTTACTCGGAGGCCTCCACTGAAGCTTTCTTT. Translated, it gives CASSYSEASTEAFF.

This clonotype was detected only a few times. V gene TRBV29-1 combines with J gene TRBJ2-5; a possible D gene is TRBD1 (5 bases). Germline CDR1 is SQVTM and CDR2 is ANQGSEA. V was clipped by 5 bases and J by 4 bases, with 14 bases between them. The CDR3 is 13 amino acids. DNA of the CDR3: TGCAGCGTTCCGACAGTCTTAGGAGAGACCCAGTACTTC. Its translation: CSVPTVLGETQYF.

The table lists this clonotype with a few counts. V gene TRBV24-1 combines with J gene TRBJ2-7; D remains unclear. The CDR3 sequence is 13 residues long. Germline V lookup: CDR1 KGHDR, CDR2 SFDVKD. Trimming shortened V by 5 bases and J by 2 bases, and 9 bases separated the two germline ends. CDR3 residues: CATSGAGAYEQYF. The CDR3, as DNA: TGTGCCACCAGTGGCGCTGGGGCCTACGAGCAGTACTTC.

This clonotype was counted only a few times. The rearrangement joins TRBV19 to TRBJ1-1, with TRBD1 identical over 8 bases. V shed 2 bases and J 5 bases; nucleotides not matched to a gene: 7. Germline V gene sequence: CDR1 LNHDA, CDR2 SQIVND (reference sequence). The length of the CDR3 is 15 residues. Here the CDR3 DNA reads TGTGCCAGTAGTATACCAGGGGGCGCGAGGACTGAAGCTTTCTTT. This gives the protein CASSIPGGARTEAFF. Combining the CDR3 with reference TRBV19 and TRBJ1-1 gives the whole variable domain DGGITQSPKYLFRKEGQNVTLSCEQNLNHDAMYWYRQDPGQGLRLIYYSQIVNDFQKGDIAEGYSVSREKKESFPLTVTSAQKNPTAFYLCASSIPGGARTEAFFGQGTRLTVV.

V usage is TRBV7-2 and J usage is TRBJ1-2; no definite D call. The V gene's germline CDR1 is SGHTA and CDR2 FQGNSA. The CDR3 loop spans 12 amino acids. V was trimmed by 8 bases and J by 1 base, leaving 8 bases between them. The chain's CDR3 is CASVGVNYGYTF. DNA for the CDR3: TGTGCCAGCGTTGGGGTTAACTATGGCTACACCTTC.